This T cell receptor (beta chain) stems from a study of T cell responses to AZD1222 COVID-19 vaccine. Study-level information: Pooled in the analysis were second doses at about 4 or about 12 weeks.

Findings of the study overall: The study reported that nearly half of spike-specific TCRs target unmutated variant regions. Females made up more of the donors, who were largely white British, and clonal diversity may have come out too low. Only after the peak T cell response were repertoires sampled.

Concerning this clone itself: No antigen is known for it.

Produced via immunoSEQ multiplex PCR; TCRdb's table is partial and in-frame only. Of some 120,000 clones in the sample, 80% to 90% are singletons; the top ten hold less than 11%. Trimming cost V 5 bases and J 0 bases, with 14 bases left between them. The CDR3 runs to 16 residues. Germline assignment: CDR1 MNHEY and CDR2 SVGEGT. This chain connects TRBV6-2 or TRBV6-3 to TRBJ2-1; D is ambiguous. The specimen comprised peripheral blood, sampled on day 0 of AZD1222 vaccination. This receptor was taken from an adult in good health. CDR3 in amino acids: CASSPPRSSSYNEQFF. CDR3 nucleotide sequence: TGTGCCAGCAGTCCCCCCAGGTCAAGCTCCTACAATGAGCAGTTCTTC.